A selection of T cell receptor beta chains follows, all from one sample in a study of shared clonotypes between healthy human individuals. Data came from immunoSEQ multiplex PCR; TCRdb stores just in-frame clones and leaves some out. This sample has about 2.1 million clones; 90% to 95% occur once, and the top ten carry roughly 1.7%. The specimen sequenced was naive CD8+ T cells from PBMCs. Every receptor here comes from a man aged 18 to 29 in good health. Some clones in this sample may be carry-over from other donors' samples. Each CDR3 is given with its conserved first and last residue. The D gene is left open where the match is weak. The size field is filled for only some rows; it gives once, few, many or a size class.

>TRBJ2-2|-|-|TRBV5-1
CASSLEVVGYTGELFF
TGCGCCAGCAGCTTGGAAGTAGTAGGGTACACCGGGGAGCTGTTTTTT
>TRBJ1-1|-|TRBD1|TRBV4-1
CASSQVTGGRTEAFF
TGCGCCAGCAGCCAAGTTACAGGGGGCCGCACTGAAGCTTTCTTT
>TRBJ2-7|-|-|TRBV7-8
CASGPLFRAHEQYF
TGTGCCAGCGGCCCGTTGTTCAGGGCCCACGAGCAGTACTTC
>TRBJ1-5|once|-|TRBV7-9
CASRHSNQPQHF
TGTGCCAGCAGGCATAGCAATCAGCCCCAGCATTTT
>TRBJ2-7|-|-|TRBV27
CASSLSGDEQYF
TGTGCCAGCAGTTTATCTGGGGACGAGCAGTACTTC
>TRBJ1-2|-|TRBD1|TRBV6-6
CASSQRTGGDYGYTF
TGTGCCAGCAGCCAACGGACAGGGGGCGACTATGGCTACACCTTC
>TRBJ2-1|-|-|TRBV9
CASSVAKAVRNNEQFF
TGTGCCAGCAGCGTAGCTAAGGCGGTTAGAAACAATGAGCAGTTCTTC
>TRBJ2-2|-|-|TRBV27
CASRPGTASGELFF
TGTGCCAGCCGACCCGGGACGGCCTCCGGGGAGCTGTTTTTT
>TRBJ2-7|-|-|TRBV9
CASSPNPGEQYF
TGTGCCAGCAGCCCCAACCCCGGCGAGCAGTACTTC
>TRBJ2-1|-|TRBD1|TRBV10-3
CAISQGDNEQFF
TGTGCCATCAGCCAGGGGGACAATGAGCAGTTCTTC
>TRBJ2-1|-|TRBD2|TRBV5-5
CASSLPSGSGHEQFF
TGTGCCAGCAGCTTGCCTAGCGGGTCCGGGCATGAGCAGTTCTTC
>TRBJ2-1|-|TRBD2|TRBV7-6
CASSPTSGVNNEQFF
TGTGCCAGCAGCCCCACTAGCGGGGTAAACAATGAGCAGTTCTTC
>TRBJ2-7|-|TRBD1|TRBV28
CASSLETGLEQYF
TGTGCCAGCAGTTTAGAGACAGGGTTAGAGCAGTACTTC
>TRBJ2-3|-|TRBD2|TRBV7-9
CASSRGGLSTDTQYF
TGTGCCAGCAGCCGCGGGGGACTTAGCACAGATACGCAGTATTTT
>TRBJ2-4|once|-|TRBV2
CASSLRHGSDIQYF
TGTGCCAGCAGTCTACGACACGGTAGCGACATTCAGTACTTC
>TRBJ2-1|-|TRBD2|TRBV2
CASSDGASGSWRGNEQFF
TGTGCCAGCAGTGATGGCGCTAGCGGGAGTTGGAGAGGGAATGAGCAGTTCTTC
>TRBJ2-1|-|-|TRBV7-3
CASSPGGTQQFF
TGTGCCAGCAGCCCTGGGGGTACACAGCAGTTCTTC
>TRBJ2-1|once|-|TRBV30
CAWSVIGTGQNEQFF
TGTGCCTGGAGTGTAATTGGGACTGGGCAGAATGAGCAGTTCTTC
>TRBJ2-7|once|-|TRBV29-1
CSVETGRNYEQYF
TGCAGCGTTGAAACTGGGAGAAACTACGAGCAGTACTTC
>TRBJ2-3|-|-|TRBV7-9
CASSFITDTQYF
TGTGCCAGCAGCTTCATCACAGATACGCAGTATTTT
>TRBJ2-5|-|TRBD2|TRBV19
CASSTGLPQETQYF
TGTGCCAGTAGTACGGGACTACCACAAGAGACCCAGTACTTC
>TRBJ2-7|-|TRBD1|TRBV14
CASSPHRGRYEQYF
TGTGCCAGCAGCCCCCACAGGGGGCGGTACGAGCAGTACTTC
>TRBJ1-2|-|-|TRBV27
CASSPAGRIVASDYGYTF
TGTGCCAGCAGCCCAGCAGGGCGGATCGTTGCCTCTGACTATGGCTACACCTTC
>TRBJ2-7|-|TRBD1|TRBV9
CASSAGTGDTYEQYF
TGTGCCAGCAGCGCAGGGACAGGGGATACCTACGAGCAGTACTTC
>TRBJ1-2|-|-|TRBV12-5
CASGLVPGSGGYTF
TGTGCTAGTGGTTTGGTACCAGGTTCAGGTGGCTACACCTTC
>TRBJ1-1|-|TRBD1|TRBV6-6
CASSYDRGVDTEAFF
TGTGCCAGCAGTTACGACAGGGGGGTTGACACTGAAGCTTTCTTT
>TRBJ2-7|-|-|TRBV4-2
CASSQVSRVRTSYEQYF
TGTGCCAGCAGCCAAGTCAGCAGGGTGAGGACCTCCTACGAGCAGTACTTC
>TRBJ2-1|-|TRBD1|TRBV7-9
CASSSLGTGANEQFF
TGTGCCAGCAGCTCTTTAGGGACAGGGGCCAATGAGCAGTTCTTC
>TRBJ2-3|-|-|TRBV4-3
CASSRSGVGTDTQYF
TGCGCCAGCAGCCGATCGGGGGTGGGTACAGATACGCAGTATTTT
>TRBJ1-2|-|-|TRBV27
CASSLFPGANYGYTF
TGTGCCAGCAGTTTATTTCCAGGGGCTAACTATGGCTACACCTTC
>TRBJ2-2|-|TRBD2|TRBV9
CASSVVGASGRQSNTGELFF
TGTGCCAGCAGCGTAGTAGGGGCTAGCGGGAGGCAATCGAACACCGGGGAGCTGTTTTTT
>TRBJ2-2|-|-|TRBV4-1
CASSPLLTLAGELFF
TGCGCCAGCAGCCCCCTCCTCACCCTCGCCGGGGAGCTGTTTTTT
>TRBJ2-7|-|-|TRBV27
CASSFSSGEATYEQYF
TGTGCCAGCAGTTTTAGTTCGGGGGAAGCAACCTACGAGCAGTACTTC
>TRBJ1-2|-|-|TRBV27
CASSLAANLYGYTF
TGTGCCAGCAGTTTAGCGGCTAACCTGTATGGCTACACCTTC
>TRBJ2-1|once|TRBD1|TRBV25-1
CASSDPAGGYGEQFF
TGTGCCAGCAGTGACCCGGCAGGGGGCTATGGTGAGCAGTTCTTC
>TRBJ2-7|-|-|TRBV6-1
CASSDWDTATYEQYF
TGTGCCAGCAGTGATTGGGATACAGCAACCTACGAGCAGTACTTC
>TRBJ2-6|-|-|TRBV6-1
CASSDLGRAFSGANVLTF
TGTGCCAGCAGTGATCTGGGCAGGGCGTTCTCTGGGGCCAACGTCCTGACTTTC
>TRBJ2-2|-|-|TRBV4-2
CASWGPNTGELFF
TGTGCCAGCTGGGGACCGAACACCGGGGAGCTGTTTTTT
>TRBJ2-3|-|TRBD2|TRBV6-1
CASSELAGGMLSTDTQYF
TGTGCCAGCAGTGAACTAGCGGGAGGTATGTTGAGCACAGATACGCAGTATTTT
>TRBJ1-5|-|-|TRBV30
CAWRSGSNQPQHF
TGTGCCTGGAGGTCCGGAAGCAATCAGCCCCAGCATTTT
>TRBJ2-1|-|-|TRBV6-5
CASSPHERIYNEQFF
TGTGCCAGCAGTCCCCACGAGAGAATCTACAATGAGCAGTTCTTC
>TRBJ1-1|-|-|TRBV27
CASSLNRNTEAFF
TGTGCCAGCAGTTTAAACAGGAACACTGAAGCTTTCTTT
>TRBJ1-1|-|-|TRBV27
CASSYMNTEAFF
TGTGCCAGCAGTTACATGAACACTGAAGCTTTCTTT
>TRBJ2-6|-|-|TRBV7-6
CASSLAGVFGANVLTF
TGTGCCAGCAGCTTAGCGGGCGTCTTTGGGGCCAACGTCCTGACTTTC
>TRBJ2-3|-|-|TRBV7-9
CASSLAYPATQYF
TGTGCCAGCAGCTTAGCGTACCCAGCTACGCAGTATTTT
>TRBJ1-2|-|TRBD1|TRBV27
CASSGTGGYGYTF
TGTGCCAGCAGTGGGACAGGGGGCTATGGCTACACCTTC
>TRBJ2-7|-|-|TRBV5-4
CASSLALSGGGSYEQYF
TGTGCCAGCAGCTTGGCCCTTTCCGGGGGAGGTTCCTACGAGCAGTACTTC
>TRBJ2-1|few|-|TRBV29-1
CSVWASANEQFF
TGCAGCGTGTGGGCTAGCGCCAATGAGCAGTTCTTC
>TRBJ2-7|-|-|TRBV5-1
CASSSSPGTGYEQYF
TGCGCCAGCAGCTCGAGTCCGGGAACTGGCTACGAGCAGTACTTC
>TRBJ2-7|-|-|TRBV6-6
CASSYSGSRSSYEQYF
TGTGCCAGCAGTTACTCGGGCAGCCGCAGCTCCTACGAGCAGTACTTC
>TRBJ2-7|-|-|TRBV6-5
CASSEGSSYEQYF
TGTGCCAGCTCCGAAGGGAGTTCCTACGAGCAGTACTTC
>TRBJ2-7|-|-|TRBV28
CASTIGGGDDEQYF
TGTGCCAGCACCATAGGGGGAGGGGACGACGAGCAGTACTTC
>TRBJ2-1|-|-|TRBV25-1
CASSEWQGSNEQFF
TGTGCCAGCAGTGAATGGCAGGGTTCCAATGAGCAGTTCTTC
>TRBJ2-7|-|-|TRBV4-3
CASSQEGAGEYEQYF
TGCGCCAGCAGCCAAGAGGGGGCGGGAGAGTACGAGCAGTACTTC
>TRBJ2-3|-|-|TRBV13
CASSLILGGPSTDTQYF
TGTGCCAGCAGCTTAATTTTGGGAGGCCCGAGCACAGATACGCAGTATTTT
>TRBJ2-7|-|-|TRBV7-9
CASSPPGTDEQYF
TGTGCCAGCAGCCCCCCCGGGACCGACGAGCAGTACTTC
>TRBJ2-1|-|-|TRBV13
CASSLVGLYNEQFF
TGTGCCAGCAGCTTAGTGGGACTTTACAATGAGCAGTTCTTC
>TRBJ2-3|-|TRBD2|TRBV10-2
CAIQPYNQGLAGGTDTQYF
TGCGCCATACAACCATATAACCAGGGACTAGCGGGGGGCACAGATACGCAGTATTTT
>TRBJ2-2|-|TRBD1|TRBV27
CASRTDRVDTGELFF
TGTGCCAGCAGGACAGACAGGGTGGACACCGGGGAGCTGTTTTTT
>TRBJ2-1|-|-|TRBV28
CASSYEVMVGGYNEQFF
TGTGCCAGCAGCTACGAGGTAATGGTGGGAGGTTACAATGAGCAGTTCTTC